Shown below are 2 T cell receptor beta chains from a single sample sequenced in a study of chemoradiotherapy in HPV16-positive cancers. Clones were read by immunoSEQ multiplex PCR, and TCRdb kept only the in-frame ones, dropping some. This table holds 25,000 to 35,000 clones, around four fifths found once. Specimen: blood, collected from a patient who underwent chemoradiotherapy. The receptor set was obtained from a human donor with HPV-associated anogenital cancer.

CDR3 amino acids: CASSLGQGTLGNTIYF. CDR3 nucleotides: TGTGCCAGCAGCTTAGGGCAGGGAACACTCGGAAACACCATATATTTT. The chain links TRBV7-2 to TRBJ1-3; tentatively, D is TRBD1 (5 bases). V dropped 1 base and J dropped 4 bases, with 14 bases sitting between them. Germline V gives CDR1 SGHTA, CDR2 FQGNSA. The CDR3 runs 16 residues.

This clone showed up just once. The rearrangement joins TRBV19 to TRBJ1-5; D gene ambiguous. Germline V lookup: CDR1 LNHDA, CDR2 SQIVND (reference sequence). Between the trimmed V and J ends, which lost 3 bases and 0 bases, there was a span of 9 bases. This CDR3 comprises 15 residues. DNA for the CDR3: TGTGCCAGTAGTATGAAAGGAGATAGCAATCAGCCCCAGCATTTT. It specifies CASSMKGDSNQPQHF.